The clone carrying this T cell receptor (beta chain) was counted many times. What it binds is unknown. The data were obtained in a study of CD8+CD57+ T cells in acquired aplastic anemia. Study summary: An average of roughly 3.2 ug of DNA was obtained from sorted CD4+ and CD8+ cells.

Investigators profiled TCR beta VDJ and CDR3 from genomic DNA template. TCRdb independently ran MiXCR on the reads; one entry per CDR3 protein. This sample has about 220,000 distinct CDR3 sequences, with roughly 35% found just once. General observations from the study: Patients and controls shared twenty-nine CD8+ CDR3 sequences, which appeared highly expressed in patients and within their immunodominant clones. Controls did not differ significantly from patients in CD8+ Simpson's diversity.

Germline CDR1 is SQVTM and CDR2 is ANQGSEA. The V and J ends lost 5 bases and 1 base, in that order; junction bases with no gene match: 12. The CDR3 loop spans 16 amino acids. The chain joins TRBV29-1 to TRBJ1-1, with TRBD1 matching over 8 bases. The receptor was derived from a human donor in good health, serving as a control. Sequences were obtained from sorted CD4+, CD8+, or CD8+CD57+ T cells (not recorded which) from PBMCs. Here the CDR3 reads CSVSDRGRIRNTEAFF. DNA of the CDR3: TGCAGCGTTAGCGACAGGGGACGAATCCGGAACACTGAAGCTTTCTTT.